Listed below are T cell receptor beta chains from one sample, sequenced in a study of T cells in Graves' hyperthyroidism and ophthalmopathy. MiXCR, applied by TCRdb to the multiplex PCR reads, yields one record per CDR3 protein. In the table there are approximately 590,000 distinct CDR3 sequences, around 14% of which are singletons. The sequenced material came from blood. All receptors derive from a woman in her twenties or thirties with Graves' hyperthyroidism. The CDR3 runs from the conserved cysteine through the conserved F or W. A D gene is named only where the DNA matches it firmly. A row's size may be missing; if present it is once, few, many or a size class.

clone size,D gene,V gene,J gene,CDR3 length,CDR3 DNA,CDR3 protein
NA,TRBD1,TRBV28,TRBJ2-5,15,TGTGCCAGCAGTTTCGCCGACAGGGGGCTTGAGACCCAGTACTTC,CASSFADRGLETQYF
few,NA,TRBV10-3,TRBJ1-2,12,TGTGCCATCAGTGAGTCCAGGCAGGGCTACACCTTC,CAISESRQGYTF
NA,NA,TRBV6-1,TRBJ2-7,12,TGTGCCAGCGGGGACGTTACCTACGAGCAGTACTTC,CASGDVTYEQYF
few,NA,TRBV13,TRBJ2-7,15,TGTGCCAGCAGACAAACTACAGGGCTGACCTACGAGCAGTACTTC,CASRQTTGLTYEQYF
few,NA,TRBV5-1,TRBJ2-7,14,TGCGCCAGCAGCTTGGGACAGGTCAGAGGCGAGCAGTACTTC,CASSLGQVRGEQYF
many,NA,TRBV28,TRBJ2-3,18,TGTGCCAGCAGTTCCGAGGTTGAGGCGGCCCCGCAGGTAGATACGCAGTATTTT,CASSSEVEAAPQVDTQYF
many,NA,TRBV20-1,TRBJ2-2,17,TGCAGTGCTAAGCATGAACTAACCTCCCTCAACACCGGGGAGCTGTTTTTT,CSAKHELTSLNTGELFF
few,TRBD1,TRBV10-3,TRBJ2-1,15,TGTGCCATCAGTTCCGGGACAGGGTCCTACAATGAGCAGTTCTTC,CAISSGTGSYNEQFF
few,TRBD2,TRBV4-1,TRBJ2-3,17,TGCGCCAGCAGCCATCCGAGCGGGAACACCGGGGGAGATACGCAGTATTTT,CASSHPSGNTGGDTQYF
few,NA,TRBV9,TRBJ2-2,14,TGTGCCAGCAGCCCGGGGGATCCCACCGGGGAGCTGTTTTTT,CASSPGDPTGELFF
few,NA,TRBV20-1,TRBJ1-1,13,TGCAGGGGGTCAGGACCCTTCGAAACTGAAGCTTTCTTT,CRGSGPFETEAFF
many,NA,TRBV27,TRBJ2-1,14,TGTGCCAGTACGGGGCGGTTTAACTACAATGAGCAGTTCTTC,CASTGRFNYNEQFF
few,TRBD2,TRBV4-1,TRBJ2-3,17,TGCGCCAGCAGCCAAGATCTCCTAGCGGGGAGCACAGATACGCAGTATTTT,CASSQDLLAGSTDTQYF
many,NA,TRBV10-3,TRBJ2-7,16,TGTGCCATCAGTGAGTCCCTTCCGAACTCGGACTACGAGCAGTACTTC,CAISESLPNSDYEQYF
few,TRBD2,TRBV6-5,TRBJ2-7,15,TGTGCCAGCAGTTACAGCGGGGGACTTTCCTACGAGCAGTACTTC,CASSYSGGLSYEQYF
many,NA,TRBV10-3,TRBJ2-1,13,TGTGCCATCATGACAGATCCCTACAATGAGCAGTTCTTC,CAIMTDPYNEQFF
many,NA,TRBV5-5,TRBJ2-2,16,TGTGCCAGCAGCAGAAGACAGGACGCGAACACCGGGGAGCTGTTTTTT,CASSRRQDANTGELFF
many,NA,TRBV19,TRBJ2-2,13,TGTGCCAGTAGTATTACTTACGGCGGGGAGCTGTTTTTT,CASSITYGGELFF
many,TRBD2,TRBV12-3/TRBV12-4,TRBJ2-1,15,TGTGCCAGCAGACCTAGCGGGAGGGCCTGGAATGAGCAGTTCTTC,CASRPSGRAWNEQFF
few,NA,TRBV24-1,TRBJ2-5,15,TGTGCCACCAGTGATTTGCGTGGAACACAAGAGACCCAGTACTTC,CATSDLRGTQETQYF
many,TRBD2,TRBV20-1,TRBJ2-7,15,TGCAGTGCTAGGGACGGGACTAGCGTCTCCTACGAGCAGTACTTC,CSARDGTSVSYEQYF
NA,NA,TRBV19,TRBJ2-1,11,TGTGCCAGTGGCCAGCCCTACGAGCAGTTCTTC,CASGQPYEQFF
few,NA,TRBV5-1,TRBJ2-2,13,TGCGCCAGCAGCTTGGGGCAGCCCGGGGAGCTGTTTTTT,CASSLGQPGELFF
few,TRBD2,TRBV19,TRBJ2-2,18,TGTGCCAGTACCCCGCGTCGACTAGCGGGAGGTAACACCGGGGAGCTGTTTTTT,CASTPRRLAGGNTGELFF
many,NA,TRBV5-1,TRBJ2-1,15,TGCGCCAGCAGCGATAGGACGGGAACCTACAATGAGCAGTTCTTC,CASSDRTGTYNEQFF
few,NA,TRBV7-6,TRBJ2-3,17,TGTGCCAGCAGCAGACCGAGAAAGGGGACTGCCACAGATACGCAGTATTTT,CASSRPRKGTATDTQYF
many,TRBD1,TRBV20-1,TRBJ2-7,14,TGCAGTGCGATCCGACAGGGGAGGACCTACGAGCAGTACTTC,CSAIRQGRTYEQYF
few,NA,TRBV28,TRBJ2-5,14,TGTGCCAGCAGTTTAGGGCGGGACTGGGAGACCCAGTACTTC,CASSLGRDWETQYF
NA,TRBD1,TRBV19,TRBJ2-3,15,TGTGCCAGTAGTCCAGGTGACAGGGTCGCGGATACGCAGTATTTT,CASSPGDRVADTQYF
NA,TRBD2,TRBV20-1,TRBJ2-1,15,TGCAGTGCTAGGGTCCCTAGCGGGAGGCGAAGTGAGCAGTTCTTC,CSARVPSGRRSEQFF
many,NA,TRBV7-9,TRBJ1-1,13,TGTGCTAGCAGCTTAAACAGAGACACTGAAGCTTTCTTT,CASSLNRDTEAFF
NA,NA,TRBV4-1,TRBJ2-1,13,TGCGCCAGCAGCCAAGACAGAGTCGGTGAGCAGTTCTTC,CASSQDRVGEQFF
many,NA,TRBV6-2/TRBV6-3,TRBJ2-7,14,TGTGCCAGCAGTTATACAGCCGAATCCTACGAGCAGTACTTC,CASSYTAESYEQYF
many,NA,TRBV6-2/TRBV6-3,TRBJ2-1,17,TGTGCCAGCAGCTCCTCCCGACAGCGTACTTCGGGCAATGAGCAGTTCTTC,CASSSSRQRTSGNEQFF
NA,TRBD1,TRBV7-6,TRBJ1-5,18,TGTGCCAGCAGCTTAGGGGGGACAGGGGCTGGAAGCAATCAGCCCCAGCATTTT,CASSLGGTGAGSNQPQHF
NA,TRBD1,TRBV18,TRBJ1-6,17,TGTGCCAGCTCAGTCTCCGGGACAGGGCACAGGGATTCACCCCTCCACTTT,CASSVSGTGHRDSPLHF
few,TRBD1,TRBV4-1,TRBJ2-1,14,TGCGCCAGCAGCTCCCGACAGGGTGACAATGAGCAGTTCTTC,CASSSRQGDNEQFF
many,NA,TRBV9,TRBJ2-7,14,TGTGCCAGCAGCCCTCGGACCAGCTCCTACGAGCAGTACTTC,CASSPRTSSYEQYF
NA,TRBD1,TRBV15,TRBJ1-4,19,TGTGCCACCAGCTCCTGGGACAGGGGTATTCAAACCTTTAATGAAAAACTGTTTTTT,CATSSWDRGIQTFNEKLFF
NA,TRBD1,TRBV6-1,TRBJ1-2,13,TGTGCCAGCAGTGAGGGACAGCGAATCGGCTACACCTTC,CASSEGQRIGYTF
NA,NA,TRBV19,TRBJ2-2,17,TGTGCCAGTAGTATAGGCAAATCGACGCGCGGGACCGGGGAGCTGTTTTTT,CASSIGKSTRGTGELFF
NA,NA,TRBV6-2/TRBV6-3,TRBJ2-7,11,TGTGCCAGCATTCGGCAATACGAGCAGTACTTC,CASIRQYEQYF
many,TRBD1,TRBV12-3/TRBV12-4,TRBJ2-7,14,TGTGCCAGCAGGCCGGGACAGGGTTTTGGCGAGCAGTACTTC,CASRPGQGFGEQYF
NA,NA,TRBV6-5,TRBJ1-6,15,TGTGCCAGCAGTTACTCCGGGGGTTTCGCTTCACCCCTCCACTTT,CASSYSGGFASPLHF
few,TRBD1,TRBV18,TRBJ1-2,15,TGTGCCAGCTCACCACAACAGGGGTCTGGCGGTGGCTACACCTTC,CASSPQQGSGGGYTF
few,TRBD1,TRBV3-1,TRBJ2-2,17,TGTGCCAGCAGCCAAGGGACAGGGGTATTGAGCACCGGGGAGCTGTTTTTT,CASSQGTGVLSTGELFF
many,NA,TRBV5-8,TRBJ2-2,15,TGTGCCAGCAGCCAAAACAGGGCGAACACCGGGGAGCTGTTTTTT,CASSQNRANTGELFF
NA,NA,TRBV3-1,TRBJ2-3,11,TGTGCCAGCAGCCAAGGCGGACATCTGTATTTT,CASSQGGHLYF
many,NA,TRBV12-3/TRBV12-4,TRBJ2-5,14,TGTGCCAGCAGTTTAAGGGTGAAAGCGAAAATCCAGTACTTC,CASSLRVKAKIQYF
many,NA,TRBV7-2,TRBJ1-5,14,TGTGCCAGCAGCTCAGGACCATCGAGTCAGCCCCAGCATTTT,CASSSGPSSQPQHF
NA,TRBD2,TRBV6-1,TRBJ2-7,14,TGTGCCAGCAGAAGGGGACTAGCGGCCTACGAGCAGTACTTC,CASRRGLAAYEQYF
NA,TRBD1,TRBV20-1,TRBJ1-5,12,TGCAGTGCTGACAGGGGTAATCAGCCCCAGCATTTT,CSADRGNQPQHF
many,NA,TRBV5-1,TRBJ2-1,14,TGCGCCAGCAGCCCATTGACAGCCTGGAATGAGCAGTTCTTC,CASSPLTAWNEQFF
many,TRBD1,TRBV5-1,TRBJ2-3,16,TGCGCCAGCAGCCCCACGGACAGGCACCCCACAGATACGCAGTATTTT,CASSPTDRHPTDTQYF